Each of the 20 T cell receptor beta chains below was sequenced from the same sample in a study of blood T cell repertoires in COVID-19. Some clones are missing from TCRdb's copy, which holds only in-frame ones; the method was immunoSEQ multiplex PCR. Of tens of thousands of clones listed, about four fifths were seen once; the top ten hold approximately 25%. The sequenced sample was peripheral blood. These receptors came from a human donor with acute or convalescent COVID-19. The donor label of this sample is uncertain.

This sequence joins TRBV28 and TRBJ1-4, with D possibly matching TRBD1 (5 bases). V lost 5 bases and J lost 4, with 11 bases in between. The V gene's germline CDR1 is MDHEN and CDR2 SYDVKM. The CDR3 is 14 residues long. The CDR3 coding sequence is TGTGCCAGCAGTGGCGACAGCTATAATGAAAAACTGTTTTTT. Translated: CASSGDSYNEKLFF.

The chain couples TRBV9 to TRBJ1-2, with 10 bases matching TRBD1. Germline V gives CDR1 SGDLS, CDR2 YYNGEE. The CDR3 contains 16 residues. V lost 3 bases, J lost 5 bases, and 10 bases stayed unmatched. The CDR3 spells CASSASLGQGSYGYTF. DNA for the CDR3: TGTGCCAGCAGCGCATCCCTGGGACAGGGGTCGTATGGCTACACCTTC.

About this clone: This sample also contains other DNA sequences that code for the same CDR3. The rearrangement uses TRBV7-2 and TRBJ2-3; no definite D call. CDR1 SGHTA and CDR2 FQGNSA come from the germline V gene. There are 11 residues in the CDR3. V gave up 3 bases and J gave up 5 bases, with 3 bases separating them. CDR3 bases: TGTGCCAGCAGCTTCAGAGATACGCAGTATTTT. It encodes CASSFRDTQYF. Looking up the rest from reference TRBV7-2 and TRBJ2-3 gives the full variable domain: GAGVSQSPSNKVTEKGKDVELRCDPISGHTALYWYRQSLGQGLEFLIYFQGNSAPDKSGLPSDRFSAERTGGSVSTLTIQRTQQEDSAVYLCASSFRDTQYFGPGTRLTVL.

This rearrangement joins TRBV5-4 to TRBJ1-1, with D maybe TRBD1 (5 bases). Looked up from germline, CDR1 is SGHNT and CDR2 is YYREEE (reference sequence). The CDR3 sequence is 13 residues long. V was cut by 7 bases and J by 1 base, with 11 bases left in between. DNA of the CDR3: TGTGCCAGCTCTGGACAACCGAACACTGAAGCTTTCTTT. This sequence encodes CASSGQPNTEAFF.

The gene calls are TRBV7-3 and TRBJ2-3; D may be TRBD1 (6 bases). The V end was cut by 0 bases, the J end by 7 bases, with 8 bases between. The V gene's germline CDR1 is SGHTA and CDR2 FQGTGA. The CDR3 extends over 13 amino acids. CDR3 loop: CASSLTGQNTQYF. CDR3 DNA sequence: TGTGCCAGCAGCTTAACGGGACAAAATACGCAGTATTTT.

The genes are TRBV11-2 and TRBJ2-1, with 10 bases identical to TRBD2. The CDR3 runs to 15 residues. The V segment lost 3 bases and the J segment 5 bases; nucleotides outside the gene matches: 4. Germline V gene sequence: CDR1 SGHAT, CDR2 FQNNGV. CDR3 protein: CASSLGTSVNNEQFF. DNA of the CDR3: TGTGCCAGCAGCTTGGGGACTAGCGTTAACAATGAGCAGTTCTTC.

The CDR3 nucleotides are TGTGCCAGCAGCGTTGGGACAGTTGGCATTCAGTACTTC. Protein: CASSVGTVGIQYF. The chain joins TRBV9 to TRBJ2-4; 7 nucleotides match TRBD1. The CDR3 extends over 13 amino acids. Unmatched junction bases numbered 5, after V lost 2 bases and J lost 9 bases. Germline values: CDR1 SGDLS, CDR2 YYNGEE.

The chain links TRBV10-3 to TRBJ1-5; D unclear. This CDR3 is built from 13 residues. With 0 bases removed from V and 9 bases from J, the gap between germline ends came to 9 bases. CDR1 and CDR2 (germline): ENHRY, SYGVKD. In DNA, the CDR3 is TGTGCCATCAGTGAGTCAGTTGAGCGGCCCCAGCATTTT. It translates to CAISESVERPQHF.

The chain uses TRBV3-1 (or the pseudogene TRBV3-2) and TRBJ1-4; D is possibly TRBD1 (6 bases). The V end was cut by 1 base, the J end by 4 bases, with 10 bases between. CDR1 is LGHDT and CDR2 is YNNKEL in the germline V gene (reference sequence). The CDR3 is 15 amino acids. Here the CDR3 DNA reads TGTGCCAGCAGCCAAGTGGACAGCGGTAATGAAAAACTGTTTTTT. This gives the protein CASSQVDSGNEKLFF.

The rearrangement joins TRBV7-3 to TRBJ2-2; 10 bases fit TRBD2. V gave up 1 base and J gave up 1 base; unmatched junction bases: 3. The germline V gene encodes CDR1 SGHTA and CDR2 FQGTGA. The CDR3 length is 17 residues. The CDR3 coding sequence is TGTGCCAGCAGCTTAATCGGACTAGCGGAGAACACCGGGGAGCTGTTTTTT. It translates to CASSLIGLAENTGELFF.

CDR3 protein: CASSLGAGGTLPPRYGYTF. CDR3 in DNA: TGTGCCAGCAGCTTGGGGGCAGGGGGAACCCTACCCCCCCGATATGGCTACACCTTC. The chain employs TRBV5-5 and TRBJ1-2; 7 nucleotides line up with TRBD1. Germline V gene lookup returns CDR1 SGHKS and CDR2 YYEKEE (reference sequence). The CDR3 loop spans 19 amino acids. V was clipped by 0 bases and J by 5 bases; unmatched bases: 19. The complete variable domain, with remaining parts taken from reference TRBV5-5 and TRBJ1-2, reads DAGVTQSPTHLIKTRGQQVTLRCSPISGHKSVSWYQQVLGQGPQFIFQYYEKEERGRGNFPDRFSARQFPNYSSELNVNALLLGDSALYLCASSLGAGGTLPPRYGYTFGSGTRLTVV.

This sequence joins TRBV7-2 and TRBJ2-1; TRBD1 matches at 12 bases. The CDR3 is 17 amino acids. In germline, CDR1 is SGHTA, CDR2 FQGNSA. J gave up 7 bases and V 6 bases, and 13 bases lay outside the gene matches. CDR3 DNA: TGTGCCAGCAGGCCGGGGACAGGGGGCGCAACCGGTAATGAGCAGTTCTTC. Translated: CASRPGTGGATGNEQFF.

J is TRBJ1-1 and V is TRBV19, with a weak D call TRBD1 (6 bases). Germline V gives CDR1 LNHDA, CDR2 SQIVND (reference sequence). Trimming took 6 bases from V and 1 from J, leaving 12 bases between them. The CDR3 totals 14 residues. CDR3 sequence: CASRIQQGNTEAFF. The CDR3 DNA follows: TGTGCCAGTAGGATACAACAGGGGAACACTGAAGCTTTCTTT.

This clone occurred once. The CDR3 coding sequence is TGTGCCAGCCGAACAGGGGTGGGGGATGGAAAACTGTTTTTT. Encoded protein: CASRTGVGDGKLFF. The genes are TRBV6-5 and TRBJ1-4, with 7 nucleotides matching TRBD1. CDR1 is MNHEY and CDR2 is SVGAGI in the germline V gene. V lost 8 bases to trimming and J lost 10 bases; unmatched junction nucleotides: 13. This CDR3 is 14 amino acids long.

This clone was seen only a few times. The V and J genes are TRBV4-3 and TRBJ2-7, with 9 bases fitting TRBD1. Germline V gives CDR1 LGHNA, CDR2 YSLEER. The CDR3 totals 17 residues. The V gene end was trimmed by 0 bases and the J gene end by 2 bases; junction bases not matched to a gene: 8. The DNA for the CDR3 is TGCGCCAGCAGCCAAGAGTGGGGACAGGGAAGCCCCTACGAGCAGTACTTC. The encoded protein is CASSQEWGQGSPYEQYF.

DNA of the CDR3: TGTGCCAGCAGCTTAGGTCTCCAAGAGACCCAGTACTTC. Protein product: CASSLGLQETQYF. The chain recombines TRBV7-8 with TRBJ2-5; D unresolved. Trimming shortened V by 1 base and J by 1 base, and 4 bases separated the two germline ends. This CDR3 is built from 13 residues. Germline CDR1 is SGHVS and CDR2 is FQNEAQ.

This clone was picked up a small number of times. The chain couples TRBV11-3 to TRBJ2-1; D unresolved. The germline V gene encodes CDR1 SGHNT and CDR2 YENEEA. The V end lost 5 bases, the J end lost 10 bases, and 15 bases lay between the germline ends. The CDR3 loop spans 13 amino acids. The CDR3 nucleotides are TGTGCCAGCAGCCTCAACCCGGTCGGGGAGCAGTTCTTC. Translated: CASSLNPVGEQFF.

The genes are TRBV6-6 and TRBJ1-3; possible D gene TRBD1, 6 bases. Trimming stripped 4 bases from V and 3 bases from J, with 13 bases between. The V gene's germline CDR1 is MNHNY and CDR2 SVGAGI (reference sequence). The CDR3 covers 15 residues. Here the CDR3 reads CASSSGTTGGNTIYF. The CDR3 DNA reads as TGTGCCAGCAGTTCGGGGACAACGGGTGGAAACACCATATATTTT.

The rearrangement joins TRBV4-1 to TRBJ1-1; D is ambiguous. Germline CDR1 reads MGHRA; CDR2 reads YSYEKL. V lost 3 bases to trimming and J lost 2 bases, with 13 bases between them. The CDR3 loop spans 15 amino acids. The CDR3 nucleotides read TGCGCCAGCAGCCACAGACGCGGCCTCAACACTGAAGCTTTCTTT. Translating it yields CASSHRRGLNTEAFF.

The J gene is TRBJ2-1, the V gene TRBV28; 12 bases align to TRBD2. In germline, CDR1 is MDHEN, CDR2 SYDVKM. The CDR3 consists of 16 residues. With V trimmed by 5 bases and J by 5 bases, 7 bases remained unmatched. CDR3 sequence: CASSETSGSRHNEQFF. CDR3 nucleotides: TGTGCCAGCAGTGAGACTAGCGGGAGCCGTCACAATGAGCAGTTCTTC.